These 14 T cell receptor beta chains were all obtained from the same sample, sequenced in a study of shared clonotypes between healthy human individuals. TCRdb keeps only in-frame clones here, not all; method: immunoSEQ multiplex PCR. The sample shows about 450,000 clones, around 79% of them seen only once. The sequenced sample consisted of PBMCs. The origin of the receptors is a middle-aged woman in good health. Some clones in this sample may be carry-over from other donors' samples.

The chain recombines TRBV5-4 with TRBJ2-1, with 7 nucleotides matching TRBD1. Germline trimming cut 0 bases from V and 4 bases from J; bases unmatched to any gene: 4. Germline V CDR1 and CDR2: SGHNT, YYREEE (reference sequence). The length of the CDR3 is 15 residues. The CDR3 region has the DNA TGTGCCAGCAGCTTGGCGAGGACAGGTTACAATGAGCAGTTCTTC. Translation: CASSLARTGYNEQFF.

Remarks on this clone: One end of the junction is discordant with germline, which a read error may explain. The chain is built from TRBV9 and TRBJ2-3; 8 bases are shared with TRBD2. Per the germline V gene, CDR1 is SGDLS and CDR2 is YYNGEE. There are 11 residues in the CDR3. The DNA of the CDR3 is TGTGCCAGCAGCGTAGTTAAGGGACTAGTGTTT. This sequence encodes CASSVVKGLVF.

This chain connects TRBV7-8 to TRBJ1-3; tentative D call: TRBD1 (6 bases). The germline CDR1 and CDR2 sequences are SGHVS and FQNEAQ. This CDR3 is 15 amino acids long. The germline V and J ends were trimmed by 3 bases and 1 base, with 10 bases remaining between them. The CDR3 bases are TGTGCCAGCAGCTTTACCAGGGGTTCTGGAAACACCATATATTTT. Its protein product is CASSFTRGSGNTIYF.

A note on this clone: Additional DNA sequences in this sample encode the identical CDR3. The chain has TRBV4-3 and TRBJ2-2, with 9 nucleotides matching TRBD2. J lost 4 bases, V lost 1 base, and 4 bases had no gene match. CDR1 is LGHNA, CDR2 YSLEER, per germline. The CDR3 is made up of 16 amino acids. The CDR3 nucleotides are TGCGCCAGCAGCCAAGTTAGCGGGAGAGGCACCGGGGAGCTGTTTTTT. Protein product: CASSQVSGRGTGELFF.

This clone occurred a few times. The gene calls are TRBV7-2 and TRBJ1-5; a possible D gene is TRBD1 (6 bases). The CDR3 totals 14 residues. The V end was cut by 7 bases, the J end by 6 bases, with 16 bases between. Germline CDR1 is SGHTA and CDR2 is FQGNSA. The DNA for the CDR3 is TGTGCCAGCACCTTGGGGCAGGGGAGTCAGCCCCAGCATTTT. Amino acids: CASTLGQGSQPQHF.

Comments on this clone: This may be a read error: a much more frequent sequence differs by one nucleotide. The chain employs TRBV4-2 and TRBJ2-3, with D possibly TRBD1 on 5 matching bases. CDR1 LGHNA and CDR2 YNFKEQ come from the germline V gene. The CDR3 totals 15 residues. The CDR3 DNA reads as TGTGCCAGCAGCCCCACTGCAGGGCAGGCAGATACGCGGTATTTT. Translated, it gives CASSPTAGQADTRYF.

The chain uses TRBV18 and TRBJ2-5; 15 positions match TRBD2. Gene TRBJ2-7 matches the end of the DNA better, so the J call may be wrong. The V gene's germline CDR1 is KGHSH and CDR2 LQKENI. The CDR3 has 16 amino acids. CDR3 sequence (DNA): TGTGCCAGCTCACCGAGGTTGGGACTAGCGGGAGGCGAGCAGTACTTC. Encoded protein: CASSPRLGLAGGEQYF.

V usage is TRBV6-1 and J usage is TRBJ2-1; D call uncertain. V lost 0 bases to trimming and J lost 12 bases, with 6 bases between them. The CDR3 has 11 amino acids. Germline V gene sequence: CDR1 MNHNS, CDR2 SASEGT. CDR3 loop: CASSEAMGQFF. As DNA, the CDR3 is TGTGCCAGCAGTGAAGCGATGGGGCAGTTCTTC.

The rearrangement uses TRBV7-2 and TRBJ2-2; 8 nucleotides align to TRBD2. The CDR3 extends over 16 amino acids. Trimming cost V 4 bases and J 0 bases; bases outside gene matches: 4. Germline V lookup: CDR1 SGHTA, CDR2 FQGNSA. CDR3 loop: CASSYAGGSNTGELFF. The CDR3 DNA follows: TGTGCCAGCAGCTATGCGGGGGGATCGAACACCGGGGAGCTGTTTTTT.

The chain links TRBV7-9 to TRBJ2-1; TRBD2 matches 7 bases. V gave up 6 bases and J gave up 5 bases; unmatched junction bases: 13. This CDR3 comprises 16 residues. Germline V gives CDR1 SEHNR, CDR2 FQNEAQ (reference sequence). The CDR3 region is CASSHGGGRGHNEQFF. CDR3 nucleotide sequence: TGTGCCAGCAGTCACGGAGGTGGGAGGGGCCACAATGAGCAGTTCTTC.

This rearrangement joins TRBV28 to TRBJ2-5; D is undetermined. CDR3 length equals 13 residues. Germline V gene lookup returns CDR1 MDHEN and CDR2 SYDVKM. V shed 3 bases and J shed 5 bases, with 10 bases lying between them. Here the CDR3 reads CASSLPPWETQYF. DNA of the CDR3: TGTGCCAGCAGTTTGCCCCCTTGGGAGACCCAGTACTTC.

The CDR3, as DNA: TGTGCCAGCAGCTTAGGGGGGGACGAGACCCAGTACTTC. As protein: CASSLGGDETQYF. The V call is TRBV5-5, the J call TRBJ2-5; the D gene is possibly TRBD2 (7 bases). Germline V lookup: CDR1 SGHKS, CDR2 YYEKEE (reference sequence). This CDR3 has 13 amino acids. Deletions cut 2 bases from V and 5 bases from J, with 10 bases between.

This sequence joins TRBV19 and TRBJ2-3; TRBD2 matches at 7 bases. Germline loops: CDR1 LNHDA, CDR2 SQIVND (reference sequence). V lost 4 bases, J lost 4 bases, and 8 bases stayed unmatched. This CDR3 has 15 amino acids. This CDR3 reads CASSTRSGGADTQYF. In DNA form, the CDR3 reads TGTGCCAGTAGTACCCGAAGTGGGGGGGCAGATACGCAGTATTTT. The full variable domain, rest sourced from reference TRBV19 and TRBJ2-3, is DGGITQSPKYLFRKEGQNVTLSCEQNLNHDAMYWYRQDPGQGLRLIYYSQIVNDFQKGDIAEGYSVSREKKESFPLTVTSAQKNPTAFYLCASSTRSGGADTQYFGPGTRLTVL.

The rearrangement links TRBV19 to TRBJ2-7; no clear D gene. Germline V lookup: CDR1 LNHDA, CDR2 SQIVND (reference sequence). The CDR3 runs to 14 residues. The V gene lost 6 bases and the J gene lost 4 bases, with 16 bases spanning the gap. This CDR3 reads CASRVSGPGYEQYF. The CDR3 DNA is TGTGCCAGTAGGGTATCAGGACCTGGATACGAGCAGTACTTC.